This entry is about one T cell receptor (beta chain). Its antigen remains unknown. The data originate from a study of T cells in localized non-small cell lung cancer. The study, taken as a whole, reports: Uninvolved adjacent lung had the highest recorded T cell clonality, with tumor below it. Overall survival was longer when the density of T cells in the blood was higher. Adjacent lung tissue had a median about 52 of the top 100 clones found in the tumor.

Clones were read by immunoSEQ multiplex PCR, and TCRdb kept only the in-frame ones, dropping some. This table has under 2,000 clones, about 26% appearing once. Germline V gene lookup returns CDR1 GTSNPN and CDR2 SVGIG (reference sequence). The V and J ends lost 0 bases and 2 bases, in that order; junction bases with no gene match: 4. The CDR3 contains 15 residues. It was adjacent lung free of atypia that was taken, at least 2 cm from the tumor margin. The specimen was normal lung tissue next to the tumor, collected before any cancer treatment. The receptor was isolated from a female donor over 55 with stage I lung adenocarcinoma. V and J are TRBV30 and TRBJ2-1; 7 bases line up with TRBD2. The CDR3: CAWSVGSGAYNEQFF. CDR3 DNA: TGTGCCTGGAGTGTCGGAAGCGGGGCCTACAATGAGCAGTTCTTC. Full variable domain (missing parts from reference TRBV30 and TRBJ2-1): SQTIHQWPATLVQPVGSPLSLECTVEGTSNPNLYWYRQAAGRGLQLLFYSVGIGQISSEVPQNLSASRPQDRQFILSSKKLLLSDSGFYLCAWSVGSGAYNEQFFGPGTRLTVL.